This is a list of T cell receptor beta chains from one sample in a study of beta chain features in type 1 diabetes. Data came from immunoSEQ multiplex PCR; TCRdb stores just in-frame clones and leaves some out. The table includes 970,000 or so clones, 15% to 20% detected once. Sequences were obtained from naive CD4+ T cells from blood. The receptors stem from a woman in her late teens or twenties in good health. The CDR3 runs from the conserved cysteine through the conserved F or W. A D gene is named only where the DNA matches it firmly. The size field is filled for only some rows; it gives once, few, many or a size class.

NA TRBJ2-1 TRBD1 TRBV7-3 CASSANRDSNEQFF TGTGCCAGCAGCGCCAACCGGGACAGCAATGAGCAGTTCTTC
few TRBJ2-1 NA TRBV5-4 CASSQGQRISYNEQFF TGTGCCAGCAGCCAGGGACAAAGAATCTCCTACAATGAGCAGTTCTTC
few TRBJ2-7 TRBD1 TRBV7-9 CASVRNGEGQGNYEQYF TGTGCCAGCGTTAGAAACGGAGAGGGACAGGGAAACTACGAGCAGTACTTC
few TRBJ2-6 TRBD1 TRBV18 CASSPQDRGGPGANVLTF TGTGCCAGCTCACCACAGGACAGGGGGGGCCCTGGGGCCAACGTCCTGACTTTC
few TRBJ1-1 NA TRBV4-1 CASSRIVSGVNTEAFF TGCGCCAGCAGCCGCATCGTTTCAGGGGTGAACACTGAAGCTTTCTTT
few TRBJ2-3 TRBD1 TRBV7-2 CASSLDRGGTDTQYF TGTGCCAGCAGCTTAGACAGGGGAGGCACAGATACGCAGTATTTT
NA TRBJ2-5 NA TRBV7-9 CASSRQQETQYF TGTGCCAGCAGTCGACAGCAAGAGACCCAGTACTTC
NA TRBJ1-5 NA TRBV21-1 CASSKEVSGSRDQPQHF TGTGCCAGCAGCAAAGAGGTTTCGGGGTCCCGGGATCAGCCCCAGCATTTT
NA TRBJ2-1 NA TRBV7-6 CASSLEAHQREPYNEQFF TGTGCCAGCAGCTTAGAGGCCCACCAACGGGAGCCGTACAATGAGCAGTTCTTC
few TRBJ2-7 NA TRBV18 CASSPQPLQRLSSYEQYF TGTGCCAGCTCACCGCAACCCCTCCAGCGGTTAAGCTCCTACGAGCAGTACTTC
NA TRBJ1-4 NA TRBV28 CASRGPLEKLFF TGTGCCAGCAGGGGCCCGCTCGAAAAACTGTTTTTT
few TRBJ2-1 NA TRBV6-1 CASSVNEQFF TGTGCCAGCAGTGTTAATGAGCAGTTCTTC
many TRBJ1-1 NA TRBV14 CASSPRRHTEAFF TGTGCCAGCAGCCCTAGAAGGCACACTGAAGCTTTCTTT
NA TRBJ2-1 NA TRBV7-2 CASSLRREAGLHQAQFF TGTGCCAGCAGCTTAAGGAGAGAAGCAGGGCTCCACCAGGCGCAGTTCTTC
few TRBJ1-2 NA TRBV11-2 CASSPRTRDYGYTF TGTGCCAGCAGCCCCCGAACCCGTGACTATGGCTACACCTTC
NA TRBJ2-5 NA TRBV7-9 CASSFGGQLLGETQYF TGTGCCAGCAGCTTTGGTGGACAGTTACTAGGAGAGACCCAGTACTTC
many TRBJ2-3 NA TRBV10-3 CAIMDSGSTDTQYF TGTGCCATCATGGATAGCGGTAGCACAGATACGCAGTATTTT
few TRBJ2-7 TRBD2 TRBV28 CASSLGGAGGNEQYF TGTGCCAGCAGCCTCGGAGGGGCGGGAGGCAACGAGCAGTACTTC
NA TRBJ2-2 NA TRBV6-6 CASSRATNTGELFF TGTGCCAGCAGTCGGGCAACGAACACCGGGGAGCTGTTTTTT
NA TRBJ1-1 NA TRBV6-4 CASSDAGGFLNTEAFF TGTGCCAGCAGTGACGCGGGAGGGTTTTTGAACACTGAAGCTTTCTTT
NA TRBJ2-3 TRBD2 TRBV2 CASSGLGAGGPTDTQYF TGTGCCAGCAGTGGTTTAGGGGCGGGAGGGCCCACAGATACGCAGTATTTT
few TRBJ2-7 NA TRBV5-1 CASSLGGHGTYEQYF TGCGCCAGCAGCTTAGGGGGGCATGGAACCTACGAGCAGTACTTC
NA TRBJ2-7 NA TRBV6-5 CASSYSERYEQYF TGTGCCAGCAGTTACTCGGAACGGTACGAGCAGTACTTC
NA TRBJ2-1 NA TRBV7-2 CASSINRNEQFF TGTGCCAGCAGCATAAACCGCAATGAGCAGTTCTTC
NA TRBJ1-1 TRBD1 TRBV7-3 CASSSGTGVVSEAFF TGTGCCAGCAGCTCGGGGACAGGGGTTGTCTCTGAAGCTTTCTTT
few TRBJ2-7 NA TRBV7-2 CASSLVRQTASYEQYF TGTGCCAGCAGCTTAGTACGGCAGACGGCCTCCTACGAGCAGTACTTC
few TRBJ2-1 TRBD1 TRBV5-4 CASSTKGGQANNEQFF TGTGCCAGCAGCACAAAGGGGGGACAGGCAAACAATGAGCAGTTCTTC
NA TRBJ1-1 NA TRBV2 CASSATGRWNTEAFF TGTGCCAGCAGCGCCACAGGGAGATGGAACACTGAAGCTTTCTTT
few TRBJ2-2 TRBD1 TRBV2 CASTPDRGVTGELFF TGTGCCAGCACACCCGACAGGGGAGTTACCGGGGAGCTGTTTTTT
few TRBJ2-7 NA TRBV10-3 CAISTGRGAETYEQYF TGTGCCATCTCGACGGGCCGAGGGGCGGAGACCTACGAGCAGTACTTC
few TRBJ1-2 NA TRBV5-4 CASSSYGASNYGYTF TGTGCCAGCAGCTCTTACGGGGCCAGTAACTATGGCTACACCTTC
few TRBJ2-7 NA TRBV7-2 CASSHTNYEQYF TGTGCCAGCAGCCACACTAACTACGAGCAGTACTTC
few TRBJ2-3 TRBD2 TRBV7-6 CASSLAWREVADTQYF TGTGCCAGCAGCTTAGCCTGGCGGGAGGTTGCAGATACGCAGTATTTT
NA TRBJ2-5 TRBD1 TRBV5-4 CASSAGLDRVLETQYF TGTGCCAGCAGCGCTGGTCTGGACAGGGTATTGGAGACCCAGTACTTC
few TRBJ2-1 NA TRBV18 CASSPIPHADNEQFF TGTGCCAGCTCACCAATACCCCATGCGGACAATGAGCAGTTCTTC
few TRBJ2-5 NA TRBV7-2 CASSLGGGRRGKTQYF TGTGCCAGCAGCTTAGGTGGGGGGAGGCGAGGAAAGACCCAGTACTTC
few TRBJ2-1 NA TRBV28 CATYDEIKFF TGTGCCACATACGACGAGATTAAGTTCTTC
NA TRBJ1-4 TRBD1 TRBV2 CASTLDRGFYEKLFF TGTGCCAGCACCTTGGACAGGGGATTTTACGAAAAACTGTTTTTT
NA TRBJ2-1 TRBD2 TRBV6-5 CASSLTSGSFNEQFF TGTGCCAGCAGCCTGACTAGCGGGAGCTTCAATGAGCAGTTCTTC
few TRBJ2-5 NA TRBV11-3 CASSPERGAQETQYF TGTGCCAGCAGCCCAGAGCGCGGAGCCCAAGAGACCCAGTACTTC
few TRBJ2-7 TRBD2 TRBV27 CASSRLLTSGRNEQYF TGTGCCAGCAGCCGGCTCCTGACTAGCGGGAGGAACGAGCAGTACTTC
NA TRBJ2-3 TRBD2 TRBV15 CATSSPTSGRSDTQYF TGTGCCACCAGCAGTCCCACAAGCGGGAGGTCAGATACGCAGTATTTT
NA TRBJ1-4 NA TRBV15 CATSLPGTKNEKLFF TGTGCCACCAGCTTACCCGGGACCAAGAATGAAAAACTGTTTTTT
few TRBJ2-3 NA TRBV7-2 CASSKMATQYF TGTGCCAGCAGCAAGATGGCTACGCAGTATTTT
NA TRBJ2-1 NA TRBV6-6 CASSKPRGEQFF TGTGCCAGCAGTAAACCCCGGGGCGAGCAGTTCTTC
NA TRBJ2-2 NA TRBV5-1 CASSLDWVRNTGELFF TGCGCCAGCAGCTTGGACTGGGTTAGGAACACCGGGGAGCTGTTTTTT
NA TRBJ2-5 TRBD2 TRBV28 CASSLGLALYQETQYF TGTGCCAGCAGTTTAGGACTAGCGTTGTACCAAGAGACCCAGTACTTC
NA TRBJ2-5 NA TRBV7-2 CASSGRGAGALLETQYF TGTGCCAGCAGCGGTCGGGGTGCGGGGGCACTTTTAGAGACCCAGTACTTC
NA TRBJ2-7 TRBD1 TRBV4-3 CASSQKDRGGTYEQYF TGCGCCAGCAGCCAAAAAGACAGGGGGGGGACCTACGAGCAGTACTTC
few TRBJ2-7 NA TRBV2 CATRTQGPSSEQYF TGTGCCACTCGCACCCAGGGCCCTTCGAGCGAGCAGTACTTC